The clone carrying this T cell receptor (beta chain) has a handful of counts. Its cognate antigen is unknown. The entry originates in a study of T-cell memory formation after mild COVID-19. Background on the study: The study found TCR clusters largely donor specific. Whole-study results and caveats: CD8+ contracting clones occupied EMRA, while CD4+ ones occupied mainly CM and EM. Balance between CD4 and CD8 was seen in clones contracting day 15 to 85, and a CD4+ lean was seen in later expanders. Nothing confirmed that second-wave clones peaking on day 37 were specific for SARS-CoV-2.

The V gene's germline CDR1 is DFQATT and CDR2 SNEGSKA (reference sequence). V gave up 5 bases and J gave up 0 bases, with 11 bases separating them. The CDR3 is 13 residues long. TCRdb re-derived calls from the 5' RACE reads in MiXCR, one entry per CDR3 protein. Altogether about 150,000 distinct CDR3 sequences are present, less than 20% being singletons, with the ten largest covering about 2%. The specimen was PBMCs or a T cell subset sorted from them (not recorded which). The chain links TRBV20-1 to TRBJ2-7, with unresolved D. This receptor was obtained from an adult woman who had mild COVID-19 (a few samples of this study predate the infection). Cell type and time point are not known. Written as DNA, the CDR3 is TGCAGTGCTTATAGACCAGGCTCCTACGAGCAGTACTTC. Its translation: CSAYRPGSYEQYF.